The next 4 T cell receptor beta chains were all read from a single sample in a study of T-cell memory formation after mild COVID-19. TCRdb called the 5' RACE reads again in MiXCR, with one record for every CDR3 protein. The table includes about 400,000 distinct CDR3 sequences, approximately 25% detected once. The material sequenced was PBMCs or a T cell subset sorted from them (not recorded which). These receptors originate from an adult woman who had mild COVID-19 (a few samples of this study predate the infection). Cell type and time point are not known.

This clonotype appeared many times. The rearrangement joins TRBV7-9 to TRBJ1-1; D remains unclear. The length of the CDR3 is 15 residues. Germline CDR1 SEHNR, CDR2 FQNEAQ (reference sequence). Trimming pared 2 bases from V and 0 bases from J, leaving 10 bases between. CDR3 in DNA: TGTGCCAGCAGCTTAAGGCGGGGTTTGAACACTGAAGCTTTCTTT. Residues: CASSLRRGLNTEAFF.

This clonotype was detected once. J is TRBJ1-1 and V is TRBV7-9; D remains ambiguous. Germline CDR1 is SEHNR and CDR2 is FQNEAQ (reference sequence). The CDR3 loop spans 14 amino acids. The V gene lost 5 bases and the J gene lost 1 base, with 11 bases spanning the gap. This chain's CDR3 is CASSPVRANTEAFF. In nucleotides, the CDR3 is TGTGCCAGCAGCCCCGTTCGGGCGAACACTGAAGCTTTCTTT.

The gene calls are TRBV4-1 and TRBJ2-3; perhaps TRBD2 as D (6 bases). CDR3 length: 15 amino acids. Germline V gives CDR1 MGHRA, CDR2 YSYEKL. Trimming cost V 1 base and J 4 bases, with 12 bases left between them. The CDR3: CASSQVEGSADTQYF. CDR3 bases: TGCGCCAGCAGCCAAGTGGAGGGGAGCGCAGATACGCAGTATTTT.

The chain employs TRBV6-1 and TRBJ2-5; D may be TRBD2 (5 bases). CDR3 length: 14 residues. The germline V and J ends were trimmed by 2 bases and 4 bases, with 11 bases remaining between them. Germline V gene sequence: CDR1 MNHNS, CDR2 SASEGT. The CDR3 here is CASSESLALETQYF. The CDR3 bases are TGTGCCAGCAGTGAAAGTCTAGCATTAGAGACCCAGTACTTC.